This TCR beta chain was captured in a study of beta chain features in type 1 diabetes. Broader study findings: Across patients, naive, central memory and Treg TCRB repertoires exhibited apparently greater similarity than was observed across healthy donors. Type 1 diabetes patients had moderately but significantly shorter TCRB CDR3s in all four CD4+ subsets. Reduced insertions and increased deletions marked VDJ junctions in type 1 diabetes patients.

On this clone itself: Its antigen is as yet unknown.

Expressed TCRB transcripts were sequenced after all isolated RNA was converted to cDNA. Sequenced by immunoSEQ multiplex PCR; TCRdb stores in-frame clones only, minus some. Of more than 60,000 clones listed, 59% were seen once; the top ten hold 2.2%. V was clipped by 11 bases and J by 2 bases; unmatched bases: 7. The CDR3 loop spans 14 amino acids. The germline V gene has CDR1 SNHLY and CDR2 FYNNEI. The origin of this receptor is a woman aged 18-29 years in good health. Sequencing input: Tregs from blood. V usage is TRBV2 and J usage is TRBJ2-2, with 8 bases aligning to TRBD2. As DNA, the CDR3 is TGTGCCGGGACTAGTTCCAGAAACACCGGGGAGCTGTTTTTT. Residues: CAGTSSRNTGELFF.